Below, 14 T cell receptor beta chains from the same sample are listed, as sequenced in a study of OX40 agonist ivuxolimab in advanced cancers. Generated by immunoSEQ multiplex PCR, the TCRdb table keeps only in-frame clones and is missing some. The table has about 90,000 clones, approximately 85% seen once. The starting material was CD4+ or CD8+ T cells sorted from blood, obtained in a trial of the OX40 agonist ivuxolimab. These receptors were taken from an adult with an advanced solid tumor such as melanoma, head and neck, liver or kidney cancer.

V and J are TRBV6-5 and TRBJ2-3, with 11 bases that match TRBD2. The CDR3 is 12 residues long. Germline-derived CDR1 and CDR2 are MNHEY and SVGAGI. J lost 11 bases, V lost 6 bases, and 4 bases had no gene match. CDR3 DNA sequence: TGTGCCAGCAGGACCGGGACTAGCGGGCAGTATTTT. Translating gives CASRTGTSGQYF.

V is TRBV5-1 and J is TRBJ2-7; maybe TRBD2 (6 bases). Germline CDR1 and CDR2: SGHRS and YFSETQ. V was shortened by 4 bases and J by 1 base, with 15 bases between the two germline ends. The length of the CDR3 is 15 residues. Here the CDR3 reads CASSRLLAGSYEQYF. The DNA of the CDR3 is TGCGCCAGCAGCCGGCTACTAGCAGGGTCCTACGAGCAGTACTTC. Based on the CDR3 plus reference TRBV5-1 and TRBJ2-7, the full variable domain is KAGVTQTPRYLIKTRGQQVTLSCSPISGHRSVSWYQQTPGQGLQFLFEYFSETQRNKGNFPGRFSGRQFSNSRSEMNVSTLELGDSALYLCASSRLLAGSYEQYFGPGTRLTVT.

The chain uses TRBV2 and TRBJ1-5, with D perhaps TRBD1 (5 bases). Trimming took off 3 bases at V and 5 bases at J, with 11 bases between the two ends. From germline, CDR1 is SNHLY and CDR2 FYNNEI. The CDR3 has 14 residues. The CDR3 protein is CASSEGTPDQPQHF. Written as DNA, the CDR3 is TGTGCCAGCAGTGAGGGGACTCCTGATCAGCCCCAGCATTTT.

The chain is built from TRBV18 and TRBJ1-1; D not certain. This CDR3 contains 14 residues. The V end was cut by 3 bases, the J end by 1 base, with 9 bases between. Germline CDR1 reads KGHSH; CDR2 reads LQKENI. CDR3 in amino acids: CASSPNRANTEAFF. For the CDR3, the DNA is TGTGCCAGCTCACCGAATCGGGCGAACACTGAAGCTTTCTTT. The entire variable domain, with the rest obtained from reference TRBV18 and TRBJ1-1, is as follows: NAGVMQNPRHLVRRRGQEARLRCSPMKGHSHVYWYRQLPEEGLKFMVYLQKENIIDESGMPKERFSAEFPKEGPSILRIQQVVRGDSAAYFCASSPNRANTEAFFGQGTRLTVV.

This chain uses TRBV6-5 with TRBJ2-1, with 8 nucleotides matching TRBD2. J gave up 13 bases and V 6 bases, and 11 bases lay outside the gene matches. This CDR3 is built from 13 residues. CDR1 is MNHEY, CDR2 SVGAGI, per germline. CDR3 loop: CASRQLEAGAQFF. CDR3 coding DNA: TGTGCCAGCAGACAACTCGAAGCGGGGGCACAGTTCTTC.

The chain employs TRBV7-2 and TRBJ2-3, with D possibly TRBD2 on 5 matching bases. There are 13 residues in the CDR3. V lost 4 bases and J lost 2, with 7 bases in between. CDR1 SGHTA and CDR2 FQGNSA come from the germline V gene. The CDR3 protein is CASSSDSTDTQYF. In DNA form, the CDR3 reads TGTGCCAGCAGCTCGGACTCCACAGATACGCAGTATTTT.

V is TRBV28 and J is TRBJ2-3; D perhaps matches TRBD1 (5 bases). Trimming removed 7 bases from V and 5 bases from J, with 16 bases in between. Germline V gene sequence: CDR1 MDHEN, CDR2 SYDVKM. This CDR3 comprises 14 residues. The CDR3 region is CASKSRAPGDTQYF. The CDR3 coding sequence is TGTGCCAGCAAGAGCAGGGCGCCTGGAGATACGCAGTATTTT.

The chain is built from TRBV11-2 and TRBJ1-1; 9 bases line up with TRBD1. Germline V gene lookup returns CDR1 SGHAT and CDR2 FQNNGV. The ends lost 5 bases at V and 5 bases at J; junction bases unmatched: 9. The CDR3 extends over 15 amino acids. CDR3 region: CASSRPTGGGTEAFF. Written as DNA, the CDR3 is TGTGCCAGCAGCCGACCGACAGGGGGGGGAACTGAAGCTTTCTTT.

This chain joins TRBV5-6 and TRBJ2-5; D may be TRBD1 (5 bases). Per the germline V gene, CDR1 is SGHDT and CDR2 is YYEEEE. V lost 4 bases and J lost 2, with 15 bases in between. This CDR3 region has 15 residues. The CDR3 sequence is CASSRGLHQQETQYF. CDR3 DNA: TGTGCCAGCAGCAGGGGTCTCCACCAGCAAGAGACCCAGTACTTC.

The genes are TRBV18 and TRBJ2-5, with no clear D. The CDR3 runs 15 residues. CDR1 and CDR2 (germline): KGHSH, LQKENI. Trimming cost V 1 base and J 5 bases, with 14 bases left between them. The CDR3 bases are TGTGCCAGCTCACCACTACTAAGGCCGGTGGAGACCCAGTACTTC. It yields the protein CASSPLLRPVETQYF.

This clone turned up a few times. This chain uses TRBV7-9 with TRBJ2-7; 12 bases fit TRBD2. Germline values: CDR1 SEHNR, CDR2 FQNEAQ (reference sequence). Germline trimming cut 4 bases from V and 6 bases from J; bases unmatched to any gene: 7. The CDR3 loop spans 15 amino acids. The CDR3 sequence: CASSWSSGRAGEQYF. CDR3 coding DNA: TGTGCCAGCAGCTGGTCTAGCGGGAGGGCCGGCGAGCAGTACTTC.

J is TRBJ2-1 and V is TRBV9; D is possibly TRBD1 or TRBD2 (5 bases each). The length of the CDR3 is 15 residues. Germline CDR1 and CDR2: SGDLS and YYNGEE. The germline V and J ends were trimmed by 4 bases and 4 bases, with 15 bases remaining between them. The CDR3 sequence is CASSKTGTKYNEQFF. The CDR3 DNA sequence: TGTGCCAGCAGCAAAACCGGGACCAAATACAATGAGCAGTTCTTC.

A word on this clone: At one end, the junction sequence differs from germline, possibly due to a read error. The chain couples TRBV5-1 to TRBJ1-1; no clear D. This CDR3 has 13 amino acids. The germline V gene has CDR1 SGHRS and CDR2 YFSETQ. The CDR3 bases are TGCGCCAGCAGCTTGGAAATGAAAACTGAAGCTTTCTTT. It translates to CASSLEMKTEAFF.

As for this clone: One end of the junction varies from germline; a read error may be responsible. The chain is built from TRBV7-7 and TRBJ1-1; D not certain. CDR1 is SSHAT and CDR2 is FNYEAQ in the germline V gene (reference sequence). The CDR3 is 13 residues long. CDR3 in DNA: TGTGCTAGCAGCTCCGGTGTTAACACTGAAGCTTTCTTT. It specifies CASSSGVNTEAFF.